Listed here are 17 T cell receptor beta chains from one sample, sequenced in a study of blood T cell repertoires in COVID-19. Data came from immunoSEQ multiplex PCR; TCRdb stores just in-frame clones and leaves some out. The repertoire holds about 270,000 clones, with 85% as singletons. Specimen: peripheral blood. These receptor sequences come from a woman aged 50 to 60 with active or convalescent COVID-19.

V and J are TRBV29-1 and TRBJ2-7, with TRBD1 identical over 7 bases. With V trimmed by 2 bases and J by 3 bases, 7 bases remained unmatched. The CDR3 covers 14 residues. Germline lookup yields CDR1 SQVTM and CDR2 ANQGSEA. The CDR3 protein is CSVEIPGQDYEQYF. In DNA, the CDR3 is TGCAGCGTTGAAATTCCCGGACAGGACTACGAGCAGTACTTC.

CDR3 in DNA: TGTGCCAGCAGGGGCTACGGGACTAGCGGAAATTGGGCAGATACGCAGTATTTT. Amino acids: CASRGYGTSGNWADTQYF. The rearrangement links TRBV2 to TRBJ2-3, with 11 bases lining up with TRBD2. Trimming cost V 6 bases and J 4 bases; bases outside gene matches: 15. Germline V gene data show CDR1 as SNHLY and CDR2 as FYNNEI. CDR3 length: 18 residues.

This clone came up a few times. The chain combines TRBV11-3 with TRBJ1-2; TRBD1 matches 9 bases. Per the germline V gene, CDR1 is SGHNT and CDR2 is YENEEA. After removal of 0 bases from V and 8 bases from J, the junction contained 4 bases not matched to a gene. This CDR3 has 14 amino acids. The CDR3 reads CASSLDGTGNGYTF. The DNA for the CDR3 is TGTGCCAGCAGCTTAGATGGGACAGGGAACGGCTACACCTTC.

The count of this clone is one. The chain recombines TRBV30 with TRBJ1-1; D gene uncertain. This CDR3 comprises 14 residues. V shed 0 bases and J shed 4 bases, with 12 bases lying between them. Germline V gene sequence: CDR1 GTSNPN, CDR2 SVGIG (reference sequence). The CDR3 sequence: CAWSVGPAGTEAFF. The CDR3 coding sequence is TGTGCCTGGAGTGTCGGCCCGGCGGGCACTGAAGCTTTCTTT.

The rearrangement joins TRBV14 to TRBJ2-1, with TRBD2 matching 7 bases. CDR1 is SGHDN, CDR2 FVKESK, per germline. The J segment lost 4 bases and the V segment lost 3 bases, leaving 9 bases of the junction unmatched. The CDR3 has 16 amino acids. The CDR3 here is CASSHIGGRAYNEQFF. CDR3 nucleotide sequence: TGTGCCAGCAGCCACATCGGCGGGAGAGCGTACAATGAGCAGTTCTTC. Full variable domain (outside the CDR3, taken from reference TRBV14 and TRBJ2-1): EAGVTQFPSHSVIEKGQTVTLRCDPISGHDNLYWYRRVMGKEIKFLLHFVKESKQDESGMPNNRFLAERTGGTYSTLKVQPAELEDSGVYFCASSHIGGRAYNEQFFGPGTRLTVL.

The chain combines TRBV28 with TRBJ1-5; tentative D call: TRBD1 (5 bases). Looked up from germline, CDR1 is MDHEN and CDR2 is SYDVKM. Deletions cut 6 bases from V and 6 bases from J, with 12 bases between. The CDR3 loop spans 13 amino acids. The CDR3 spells CASRRSRVQPQHF. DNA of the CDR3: TGTGCCAGCAGGAGGAGCAGGGTTCAGCCCCAGCATTTT.

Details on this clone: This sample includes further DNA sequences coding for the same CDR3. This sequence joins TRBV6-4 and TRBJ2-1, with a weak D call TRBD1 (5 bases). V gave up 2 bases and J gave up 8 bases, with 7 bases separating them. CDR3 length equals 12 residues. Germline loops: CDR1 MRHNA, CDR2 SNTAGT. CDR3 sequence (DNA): TGTGCCAGCAGTGACCAGGGTGATGAGCAGTTCTTC. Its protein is CASSDQGDEQFF.

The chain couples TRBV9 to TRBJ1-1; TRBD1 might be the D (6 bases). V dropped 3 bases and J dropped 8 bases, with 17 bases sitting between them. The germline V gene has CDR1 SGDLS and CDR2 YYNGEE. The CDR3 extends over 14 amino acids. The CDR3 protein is CASSAGAGQTEAFF. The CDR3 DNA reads TGTGCCAGCAGCGCCGGAGCCGGACAGACGGAAGCTTTCTTT.

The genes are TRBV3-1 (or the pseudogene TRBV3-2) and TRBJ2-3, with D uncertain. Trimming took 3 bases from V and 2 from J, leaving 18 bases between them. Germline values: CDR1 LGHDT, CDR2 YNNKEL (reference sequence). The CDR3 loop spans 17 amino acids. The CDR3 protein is CASSQRFTTHSTDTQYF. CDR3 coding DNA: TGTGCCAGCAGCCAGAGATTCACGACACACTCCACAGATACGCAGTATTTT.

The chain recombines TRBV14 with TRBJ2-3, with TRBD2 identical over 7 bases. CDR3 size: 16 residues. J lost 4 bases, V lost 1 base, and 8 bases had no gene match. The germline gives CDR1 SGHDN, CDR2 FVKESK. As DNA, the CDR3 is TGTGCCAGCAGCCAAGTTGGCGGGAGTATCGCAGATACGCAGTATTTT. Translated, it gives CASSQVGGSIADTQYF.

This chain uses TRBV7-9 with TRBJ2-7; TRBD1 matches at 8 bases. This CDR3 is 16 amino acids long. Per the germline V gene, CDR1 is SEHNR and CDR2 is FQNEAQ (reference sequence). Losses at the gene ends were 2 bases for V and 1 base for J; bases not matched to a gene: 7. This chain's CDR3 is CASSLMRDRGSYEQYF. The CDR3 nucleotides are TGTGCCAGCAGCTTAATGCGCGACAGGGGTTCCTACGAGCAGTACTTC.

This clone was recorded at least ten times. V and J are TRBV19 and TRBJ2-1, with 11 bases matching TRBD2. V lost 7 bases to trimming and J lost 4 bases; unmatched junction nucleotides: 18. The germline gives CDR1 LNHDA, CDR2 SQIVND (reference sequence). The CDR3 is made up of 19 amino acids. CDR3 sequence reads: CASKTSRASGGRRYNEQFF. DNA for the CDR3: TGTGCCAGTAAGACTTCAAGGGCTAGCGGGGGGAGGAGGTACAATGAGCAGTTCTTC.

The CDR3 reads CASSEASGTGIYEQYF. CDR3 nucleotide sequence: TGTGCCAGCAGTGAAGCCTCCGGGACAGGGATCTACGAGCAGTACTTC. The chain couples TRBV6-1 to TRBJ2-7, with 9 bases matching TRBD1. Unmatched junction bases numbered 6, after V lost 0 bases and J lost 3 bases. Germline V gene lookup returns CDR1 MNHNS and CDR2 SASEGT. This CDR3 has 16 amino acids.

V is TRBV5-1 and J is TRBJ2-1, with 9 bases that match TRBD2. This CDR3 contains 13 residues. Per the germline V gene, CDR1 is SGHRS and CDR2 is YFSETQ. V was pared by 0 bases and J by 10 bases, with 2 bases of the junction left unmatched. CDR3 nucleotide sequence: TGCGCCAGCAGCTTGGGAGGACTAGCGGAGCAGTTCTTC. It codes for CASSLGGLAEQFF.

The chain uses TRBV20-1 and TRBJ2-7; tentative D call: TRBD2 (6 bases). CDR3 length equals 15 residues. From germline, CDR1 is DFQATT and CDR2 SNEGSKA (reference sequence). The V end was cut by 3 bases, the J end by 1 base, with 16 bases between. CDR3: CSASGMGGASYEQYF. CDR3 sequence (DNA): TGCAGTGCTAGTGGGATGGGGGGAGCTTCCTACGAGCAGTACTTC.

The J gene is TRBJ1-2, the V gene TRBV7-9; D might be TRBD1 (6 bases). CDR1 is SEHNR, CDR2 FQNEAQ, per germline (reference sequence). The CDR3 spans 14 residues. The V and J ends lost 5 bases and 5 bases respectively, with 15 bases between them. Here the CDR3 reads CASSRFGQTYGYTF. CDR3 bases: TGTGCCAGCAGCCGTTTTGGACAGACTTATGGCTACACCTTC. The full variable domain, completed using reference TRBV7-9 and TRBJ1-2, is DTGVSQNPRHKITKRGQNVTFRCDPISEHNRLYWYRQTLGQGPEFLTYFQNEAQLEKSRLLSDRFSAERPKGSFSTLEIQRTEQGDSAMYLCASSRFGQTYGYTFGSGTRLTVV.

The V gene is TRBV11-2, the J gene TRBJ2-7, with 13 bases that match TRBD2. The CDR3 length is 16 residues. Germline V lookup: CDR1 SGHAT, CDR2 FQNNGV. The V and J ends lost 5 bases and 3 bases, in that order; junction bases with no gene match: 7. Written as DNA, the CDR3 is TGTGCCAGCAGCCGAATAGGGACTAGCGGGATCTACGAGCAGTACTTC. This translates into CASSRIGTSGIYEQYF.